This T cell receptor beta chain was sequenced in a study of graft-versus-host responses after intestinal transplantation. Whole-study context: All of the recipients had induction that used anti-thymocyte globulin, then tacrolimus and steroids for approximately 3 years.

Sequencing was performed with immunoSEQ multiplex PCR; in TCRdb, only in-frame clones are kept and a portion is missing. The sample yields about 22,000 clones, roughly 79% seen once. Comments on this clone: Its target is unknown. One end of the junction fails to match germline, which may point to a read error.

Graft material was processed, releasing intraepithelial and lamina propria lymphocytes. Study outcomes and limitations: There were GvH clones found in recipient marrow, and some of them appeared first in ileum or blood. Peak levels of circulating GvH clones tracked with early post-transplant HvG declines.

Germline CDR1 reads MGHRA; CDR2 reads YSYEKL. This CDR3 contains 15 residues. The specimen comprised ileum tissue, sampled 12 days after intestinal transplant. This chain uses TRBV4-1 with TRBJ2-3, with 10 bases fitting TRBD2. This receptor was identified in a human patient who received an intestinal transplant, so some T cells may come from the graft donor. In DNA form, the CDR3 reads TGTGCCAGCAGCCAAGGGACTAGCGCCCAGGATACGCAGTATTTT. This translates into CASSQGTSAQDTQYF.